A single sample gave rise to the 10 T cell receptor beta chains below, sequenced in a study of PD-1 blockade in classical Hodgkin lymphoma (TCRdb year 2020). Explained via the paper, the time point label denotes: cycle 1 day 1 (C1D1), immediately before nivolumab initiation. Every trial patient had relapsed following autologous stem cell transplantation, and prior brentuximab vedotin exposure was what differed among cohorts A, B and C. Receptors were amplified or captured by the immunoSEQ multiplex PCR assay. TCRdb took over this immuneACCESS table, retaining in-frame rearrangements with V and J assigned. Such tables are incomplete; in checked studies, under half of the missing clones stem from an unresolved V gene, and the remainder is unexplained. The sample contains around 65,000 clones, about nine tenths of them found a single time. Around 12% of the sample is in the top ten clones. The material was peripheral blood mononuclear cells (PBMCs), obtained at baseline. The receptors were gathered from a human donor with classical Hodgkin lymphoma.

The chain links TRBV7-6 to TRBJ2-5; TRBD1 or TRBD2 may be the D gene (5 bases each). Germline V CDR1 and CDR2: SGHVS, FNYEAQ. V gave up 3 bases and J gave up 5 bases, with 7 bases separating them. CDR3 length equals 12 residues. The CDR3 loop reads CASSLWGETQYF. DNA for the CDR3: TGTGCCAGCAGCTTGTGGGGGGAGACCCAGTACTTC.

The chain employs TRBV4-3 and TRBJ1-3; no definite D call. The length of the CDR3 is 17 residues. V lost 0 bases to trimming and J lost 0 bases, with 12 bases between them. Germline V CDR1 and CDR2: LGHNA, YSLEER. The CDR3 spells CASSQDLGDYSGNTIYF. In DNA, the CDR3 is TGCGCCAGCAGCCAAGATTTGGGCGACTACTCTGGAAACACCATATATTTT.

V is TRBV27 and J is TRBJ2-7; no reliable D call. Germline CDR1 is MNHEY and CDR2 is SMNVEV (reference sequence). V lost 0 bases and J 5 bases, leaving 8 bases between the germline ends. The CDR3 has 13 amino acids. CDR3 in amino acids: CASSLSRTHEQYF. In DNA, the CDR3 is TGTGCCAGCAGTTTATCAAGGACCCACGAGCAGTACTTC.

The chain is built from TRBV27 and TRBJ2-7, with D unclear. The CDR3 loop spans 12 amino acids. Germline lookup yields CDR1 MNHEY and CDR2 SMNVEV (reference sequence). V was trimmed by 3 bases and J by 7 bases, leaving 10 bases between them. CDR3 amino acids: CASSFLLGEQYF. The CDR3 bases are TGTGCCAGCAGTTTCCTCCTCGGTGAGCAGTACTTC.

This chain connects TRBV6-1 to TRBJ2-7, with 9 nucleotides matching TRBD1. With V trimmed by 4 bases and J by 2 bases, 6 bases remained unmatched. This CDR3 has 15 residues. Germline loops: CDR1 MNHNS, CDR2 SASEGT. The CDR3 here is CASSVVRDRAYEQYF. CDR3 in DNA: TGTGCCAGCAGTGTCGTCCGGGACAGGGCCTACGAGCAGTACTTC.

The chain combines TRBV6-4 with TRBJ2-1, with TRBD1 matching over 11 bases. The V gene's germline CDR1 is MRHNA and CDR2 SNTAGT. This CDR3 comprises 16 residues. V shed 2 bases and J 0 bases; nucleotides not matched to a gene: 0. CDR3 DNA: TGTGCCAGCAGTGACGGGACAGGGGGCTCCTACAATGAGCAGTTCTTC. It yields the protein CASSDGTGGSYNEQFF.

The rearrangement links TRBV5-1 to TRBJ2-3, with D unclear. V gave up 3 bases and J gave up 1 base, with 12 bases separating them. Per the germline V gene, CDR1 is SGHRS and CDR2 is YFSETQ. The length of the CDR3 is 15 residues. The CDR3 here is CASSWRPLGTDTQYF. DNA of the CDR3: TGCGCCAGCAGCTGGAGACCCCTTGGCACAGATACGCAGTATTTT.

The rearrangement links TRBV5-1 to TRBJ2-3; 10 nucleotides line up with TRBD1. The J segment lost 1 base and the V segment lost 0 bases, leaving 5 bases of the junction unmatched. This CDR3 has 17 amino acids. Germline CDR1 and CDR2: SGHRS and YFSETQ. Written as DNA, the CDR3 is TGCGCCAGCAGCTTGGGTTACGGGACAGGGGGCACAGATACGCAGTATTTT. This codes for CASSLGYGTGGTDTQYF. Drawing the rest from reference TRBV5-1 and TRBJ2-3, the complete variable domain is KAGVTQTPRYLIKTRGQQVTLSCSPISGHRSVSWYQQTPGQGLQFLFEYFSETQRNKGNFPGRFSGRQFSNSRSEMNVSTLELGDSALYLCASSLGYGTGGTDTQYFGPGTRLTVL.

CDR3 protein: CASSIGGQNEAFF. In DNA, the CDR3 is TGTGCCAGTAGTATAGGGGGACAGAATGAAGCTTTCTTT. The chain combines TRBV19 with TRBJ1-1; TRBD1 matches at 7 bases. CDR1 is LNHDA and CDR2 is SQIVND in the germline V gene (reference sequence). The V segment lost 1 base and the J segment 7 bases; nucleotides outside the gene matches: 3. The CDR3 covers 13 residues.

The chain links TRBV5-4 to TRBJ2-7; D gene ambiguous. Germline-derived CDR1 and CDR2 are SGHNT and YYREEE (reference sequence). This CDR3 region has 14 residues. V was cut by 2 bases and J by 0 bases, with 9 bases left in between. CDR3 in amino acids: CASSFFQRSYEQYF. In nucleotides, the CDR3 is TGTGCCAGCAGCTTCTTTCAGCGCTCCTACGAGCAGTACTTC.